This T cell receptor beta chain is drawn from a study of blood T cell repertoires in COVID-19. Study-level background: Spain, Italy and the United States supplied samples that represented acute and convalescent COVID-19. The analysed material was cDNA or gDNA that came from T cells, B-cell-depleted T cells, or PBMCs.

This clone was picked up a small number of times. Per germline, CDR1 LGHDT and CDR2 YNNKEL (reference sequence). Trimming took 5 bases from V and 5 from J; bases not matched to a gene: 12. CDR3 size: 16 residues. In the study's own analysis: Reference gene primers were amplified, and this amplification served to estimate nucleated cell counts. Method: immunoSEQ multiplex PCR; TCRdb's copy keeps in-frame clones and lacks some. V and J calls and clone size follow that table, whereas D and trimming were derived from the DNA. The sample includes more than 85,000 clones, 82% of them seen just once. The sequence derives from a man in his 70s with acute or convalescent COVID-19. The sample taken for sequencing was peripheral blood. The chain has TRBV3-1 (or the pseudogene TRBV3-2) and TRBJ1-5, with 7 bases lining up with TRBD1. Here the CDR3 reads CASSEKRNRGHQPQHF. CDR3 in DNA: TGTGCCAGCAGCGAAAAACGAAACAGGGGACATCAGCCCCAGCATTTT.